This T cell receptor beta chain was identified in a study of naive and memory T cell subsets. Study-level points and caveats: Naive repertoires, especially CD8, held a few larger clonotypes, possibly memory cells re-expressing CD45RA.

Cells stained for CD3, CD4, CD8, CD45RA, CD27 and viability were sorted into four CD45RA/CD27 subsets. This clonotype was picked up many times. Its cognate antigen is unknown. The beta constant-region primer was an equimolar mix of two oligonucleotides covering TRBC1 and TRBC2. Four rounds of PCR amplified the ligated cDNA using nested alpha and beta constant-region primers plus SP2. MiXCR was run by TCRdb on the UMI-ligation and nested PCR reads, yielding one entry per CDR3 protein. This table has some 110,000 distinct CDR3 sequences, roughly 14% appearing once. The receptor was isolated from a human donor in good health. Sequenced input: naive CD8+ T cells from blood.

CDR3 sequence: CASSLWVEETQYF. In DNA, the CDR3 is TGTGCCAGCAGCTTATGGGTCGAAGAGACCCAGTACTTC. The chain has TRBV7-9 and TRBJ2-5; D gene ambiguous. The V gene's germline CDR1 is SEHNR and CDR2 FQNEAQ (reference sequence). V lost 2 bases and J 3 bases, leaving 7 bases between the germline ends. CDR3 size: 13 residues.